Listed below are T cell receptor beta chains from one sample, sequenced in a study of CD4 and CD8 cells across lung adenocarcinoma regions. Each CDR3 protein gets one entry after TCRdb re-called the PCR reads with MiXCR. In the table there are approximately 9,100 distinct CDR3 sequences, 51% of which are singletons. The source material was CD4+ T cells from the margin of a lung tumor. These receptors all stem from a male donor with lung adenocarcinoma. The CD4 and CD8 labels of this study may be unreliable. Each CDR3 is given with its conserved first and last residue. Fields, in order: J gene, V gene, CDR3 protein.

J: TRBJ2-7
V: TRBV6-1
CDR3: CASSESQGSYEQYF

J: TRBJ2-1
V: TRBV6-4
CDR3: CASSDVGTGLDEQFF

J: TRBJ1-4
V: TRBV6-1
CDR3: CASTPVGGGGKLFF

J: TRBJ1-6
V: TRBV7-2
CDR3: CASSLPFLNSPLHF

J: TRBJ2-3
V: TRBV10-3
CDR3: CAGGVGGRVPDTQYF

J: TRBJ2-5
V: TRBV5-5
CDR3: CASSLRGPGWTQYF

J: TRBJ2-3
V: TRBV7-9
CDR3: CASSHSRLAGDDTQYF

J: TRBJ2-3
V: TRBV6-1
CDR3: CALSPQDVNTGTQFF

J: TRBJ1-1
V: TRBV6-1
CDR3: CASSVEGKKAFF

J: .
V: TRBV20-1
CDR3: CSASNSRDYLEQYF

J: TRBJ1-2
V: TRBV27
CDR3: CASRTVGGADYGYTF

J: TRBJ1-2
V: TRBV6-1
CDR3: CASSEARQGYGYGYTF

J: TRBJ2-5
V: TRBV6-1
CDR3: CASSDLGQEETQYF

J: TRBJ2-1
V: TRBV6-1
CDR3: CASRLAGPRRFNNEQFF

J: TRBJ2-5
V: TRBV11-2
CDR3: CASSLIGGGVIETQYF

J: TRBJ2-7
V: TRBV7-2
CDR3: CASSLEQGYEQYF

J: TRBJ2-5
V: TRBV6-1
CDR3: CASSDTMGQGETQYF

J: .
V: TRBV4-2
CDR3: CASSQDTSGSAEQYF

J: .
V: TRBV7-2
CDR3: CASSPTTSGWGETQYF

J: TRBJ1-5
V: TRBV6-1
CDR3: CASSEGGARSNQPQHF

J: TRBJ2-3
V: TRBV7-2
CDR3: CASSCAGPGVLDQETQYF

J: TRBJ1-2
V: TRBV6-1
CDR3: CASSNQGGADYGYTF

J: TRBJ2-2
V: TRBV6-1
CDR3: CASSTQAGSRPGELFF

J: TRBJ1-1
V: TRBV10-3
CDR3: CATQGVNTEAFF

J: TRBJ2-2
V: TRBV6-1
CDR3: CASSPKDRNTDKLFF

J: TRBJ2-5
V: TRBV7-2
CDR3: CASSLFGGGGETQYF

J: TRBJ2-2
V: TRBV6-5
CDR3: CASSYQLAGFTGELFF

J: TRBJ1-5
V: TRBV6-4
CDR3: CASSSVLGRQPHHF